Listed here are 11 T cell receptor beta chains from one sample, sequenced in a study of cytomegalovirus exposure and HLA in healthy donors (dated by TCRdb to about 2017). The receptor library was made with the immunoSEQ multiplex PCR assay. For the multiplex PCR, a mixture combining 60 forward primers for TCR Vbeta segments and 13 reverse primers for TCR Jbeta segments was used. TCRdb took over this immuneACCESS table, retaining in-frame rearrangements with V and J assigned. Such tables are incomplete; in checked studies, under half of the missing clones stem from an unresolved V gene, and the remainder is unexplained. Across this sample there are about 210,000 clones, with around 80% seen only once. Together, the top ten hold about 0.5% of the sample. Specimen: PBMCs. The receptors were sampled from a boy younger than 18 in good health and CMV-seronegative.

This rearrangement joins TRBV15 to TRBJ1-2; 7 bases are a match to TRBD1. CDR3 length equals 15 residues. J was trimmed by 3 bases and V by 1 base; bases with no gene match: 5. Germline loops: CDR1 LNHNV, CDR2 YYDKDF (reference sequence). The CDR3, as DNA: TGTGCCACCAGCAGAGGAGGGGGCCCGGACTATGGCTACACCTTC. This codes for CATSRGGGPDYGYTF.

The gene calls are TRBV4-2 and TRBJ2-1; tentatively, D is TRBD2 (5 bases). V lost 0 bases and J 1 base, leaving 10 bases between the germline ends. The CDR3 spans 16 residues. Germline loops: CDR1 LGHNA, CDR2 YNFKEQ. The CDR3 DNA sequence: TGTGCCAGCAGCCAAGATTTCGCGGGTTCCTACAATGAGCAGTTCTTC. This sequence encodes CASSQDFAGSYNEQFF.

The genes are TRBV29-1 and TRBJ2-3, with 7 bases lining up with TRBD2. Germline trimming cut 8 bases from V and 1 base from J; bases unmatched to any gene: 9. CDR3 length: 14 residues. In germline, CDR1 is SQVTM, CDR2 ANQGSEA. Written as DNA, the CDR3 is TGCAGCTTTGGGGCGCTAGCGGGCACAGATACGCAGTATTTT. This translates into CSFGALAGTDTQYF.

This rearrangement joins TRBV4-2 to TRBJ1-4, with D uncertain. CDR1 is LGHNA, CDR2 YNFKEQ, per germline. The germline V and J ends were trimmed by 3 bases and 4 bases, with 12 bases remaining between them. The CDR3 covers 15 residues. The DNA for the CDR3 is TGTGCCAGCAGCCACAGACCCGGAGTTAATGAAAAACTGTTTTTT. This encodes CASSHRPGVNEKLFF.

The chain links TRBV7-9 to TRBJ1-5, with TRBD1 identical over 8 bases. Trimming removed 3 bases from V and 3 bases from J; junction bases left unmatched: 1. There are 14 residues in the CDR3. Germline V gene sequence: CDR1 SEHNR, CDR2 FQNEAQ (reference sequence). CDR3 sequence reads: CASSLGQDNQPQHF. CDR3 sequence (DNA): TGTGCCAGCAGCTTGGGACAGGACAATCAGCCCCAGCATTTT.

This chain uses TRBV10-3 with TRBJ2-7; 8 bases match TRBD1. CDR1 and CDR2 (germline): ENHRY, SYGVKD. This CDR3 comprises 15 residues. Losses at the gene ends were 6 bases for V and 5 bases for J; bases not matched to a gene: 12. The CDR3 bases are TGTGCCATCAGCGCAGGGGGCGCAGGGATCGACGAGCAGTACTTC. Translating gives CAISAGGAGIDEQYF.

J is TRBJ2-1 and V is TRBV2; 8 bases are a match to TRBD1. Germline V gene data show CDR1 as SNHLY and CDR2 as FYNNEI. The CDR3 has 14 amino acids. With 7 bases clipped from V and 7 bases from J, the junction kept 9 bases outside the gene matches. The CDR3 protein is CASIRDRGPNEQFF. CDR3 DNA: TGTGCCAGCATAAGAGACAGGGGCCCGAATGAGCAGTTCTTC. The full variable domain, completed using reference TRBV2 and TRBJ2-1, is EPEVTQTPSHQVTQMGQEVILRCVPISNHLYFYWYRQILGQKVEFLVSFYNNEISEKSEIFDDQFSVERPDGSNFTLKIRSTKLEDSAMYFCASIRDRGPNEQFFGPGTRLTVL.

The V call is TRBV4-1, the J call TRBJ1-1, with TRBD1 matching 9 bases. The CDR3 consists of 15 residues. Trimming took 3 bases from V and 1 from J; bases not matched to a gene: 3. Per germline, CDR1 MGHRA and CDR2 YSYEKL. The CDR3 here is CASSQTGQGNTEAFF. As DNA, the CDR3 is TGCGCCAGCAGCCAGACGGGACAGGGGAACACTGAAGCTTTCTTT.

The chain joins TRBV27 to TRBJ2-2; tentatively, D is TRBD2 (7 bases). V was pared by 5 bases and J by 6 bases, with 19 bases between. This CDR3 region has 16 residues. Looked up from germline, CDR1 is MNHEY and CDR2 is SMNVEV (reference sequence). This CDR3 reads CASSTRRGPRPGELFF. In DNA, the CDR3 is TGTGCCAGCAGTACGCGGCGGGGGCCCCGGCCCGGGGAGCTGTTTTTT.

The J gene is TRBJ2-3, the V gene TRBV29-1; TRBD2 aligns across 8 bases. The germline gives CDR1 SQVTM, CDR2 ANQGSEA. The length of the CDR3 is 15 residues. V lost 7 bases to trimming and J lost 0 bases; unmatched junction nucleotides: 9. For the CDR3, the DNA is TGCAGCGCTGTAACTAGCGGTCTAAGCACAGATACGCAGTATTTT. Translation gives CSAVTSGLSTDTQYF.

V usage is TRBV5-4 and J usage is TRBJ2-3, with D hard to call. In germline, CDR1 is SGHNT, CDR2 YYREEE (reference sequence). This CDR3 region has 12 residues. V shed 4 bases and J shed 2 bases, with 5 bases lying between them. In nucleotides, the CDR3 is TGTGCCAGCAGCCTAAACACAGATACGCAGTATTTT. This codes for CASSLNTDTQYF.